The source of this TCR beta chain is a study of T cell responses to AZD1222 COVID-19 vaccine (dated by TCRdb to the early 2020s). The study in broad terms: Because spike-specific TCR depth and breadth did not differ between the two schedules, AZD1222 recipients who got a second dose at roughly 4 weeks were pooled with those who got a second dose at roughly 12 weeks. A total of 230 to 250 trial participants underwent TCR sequencing, of whom 200 to 220 had received two doses of AZD1222 and about 26 had received two doses of the MenACWY control vaccine. Trial participants were enrolled by age into subgroups of 18-55, 56-69 and 70-plus years, and around 150, 28 and 57 TCR-sequenced participants, respectively, were included in these subgroups. Results and caveats for the whole study, not just this receptor: In the small 56-69-year group, the increase in depth fell short of significance, most likely because of low power. Participants were mostly white British and included more females than males, and it was suggested by the authors that clonal diversity may have been underestimated. Only five to seven AZD1222 recipients were SARS-CoV-2 seropositive at baseline, limiting conclusions about previously exposed vaccinees. Reportedly, close to half of the unique spike-specific TCRs recognized epitopes lying outside the regions that are mutated in the B.1.351 and B.1.1.7 variants. CD4 TCRs associated with the vaccine covered the entire spike protein, and the dominant responses were in regions 160-218 and 743-854. Because no day 14 peak-response samples were available, the repertoires could be characterized only after the peak T cell response. A significant rise in spike-specific TCR breadth and depth was observed after two AZD1222 doses relative to day 0 and relative to MenACWY recipients.

The CDR3 regions of human TCRbeta chains were subjected to immunosequencing. The original pipeline was this. Repertoire TCRs were matched against a reference library of SARS-CoV-2-specific TCRs generated with the MIRA antigen-specificity platform. Breadth was defined as the fraction of unique TCRs that were SARS-CoV-2-associated, and depth was defined as the fraction of total T cells that were SARS-CoV-2-associated. Using the MIRA data, every spike-specific TCR was mapped to the spike region that the TCR reacted to and assigned to either a CD4 or a CD8 class. Log10-transformed breadth and depth values were compared by one-way ANOVA with Sidak's multiple comparisons tests. Sourced from immuneACCESS, this table was stored by TCRdb with only in-frame sequences that have V and J called. A share of the clones is absent; for the studies checked, an unresolved V gene accounts for under half, and the remainder has no known explanation. V and J calls and clone size are those listed in that table; D and trimming were worked out from the DNA. Recorded for this sample are around 100,000 clones; 91% of them occurred a single time. In total, the top ten clones hold 45% of the sample.

This clone appeared a single time. Its cognate antigen has yet to be identified. No base quality values were provided; no much bigger clone lies one nucleotide off. The time point label on this specimen signifies: baseline before first vaccination. Vaccinee samples were obtained from the UK trials COV001 and COV002, which included a single-blind randomized controlled phase 2/3 trial of AZD1222 (ChAdOx1 nCoV-19) in healthy adults. For TCRbeta chain sequencing, PBMC samples were collected from trial participants at day 0 and at day 28 after the second dose. The starting material was peripheral blood, obtained on day 0 of AZD1222 vaccination. The receptor was derived from an adult in good health.

For the CDR3, the sequence is CASSFPRGLSTDTQYF. The nucleotides read TGCGCCAGCAGCTTTCCTCGGGGGCTAAGCACAGATACGCAGTATTTT. The rearranged chain carries TRBV5-1 and TRBJ2-3; the D gene may be TRBD1 or TRBD2, since each aligns over 6 bases. The cysteine opens and the phenylalanine closes a CDR3 of 16 amino acids. CDR3 DNA is the only sequence kept; it has 48 bases, read in frame from the first base. Reading the germline V gene gives CDR1 SGHRS and CDR2 YFSETQ. Trimming takes 2 bases from V and 0 bases from J, and the germline ends sit 13 bases apart.